This T cell receptor (beta chain) originates from a study of T-cell memory formation after mild COVID-19. Study overall: Largely, TCR clusters stayed within a single donor.

This clonotype has a count of ten or more. Antigen specificity is unknown. TCRdb used MiXCR to reprocess the 5' RACE reads, holding one entry per CDR3 protein. The table records approximately 290,000 distinct CDR3 sequences, approximately 19% of them present only once. Findings of the study overall: Clones that contracted from day 15 to 85 were balanced CD4/CD8, while later expanders leaned CD4+.

From germline, CDR1 is MNHNY and CDR2 SVGAGI (reference sequence). V lost 10 bases and J 5 bases, leaving 14 bases between the germline ends. CDR3 length equals 12 residues. Material: PBMCs or a T cell subset sorted from them (not recorded which). The receptor was derived from a man between 18 and 29 years old who had mild COVID-19 (a few samples of this study predate the infection). Cell type and time point are not known. The chain is built from TRBV6-6 and TRBJ2-5; D might be TRBD1 (5 bases). The CDR3 DNA reads TGTGCCACCGCAGGGCCTGGGGAGACCCAGTACTTC. Amino acids: CATAGPGETQYF.